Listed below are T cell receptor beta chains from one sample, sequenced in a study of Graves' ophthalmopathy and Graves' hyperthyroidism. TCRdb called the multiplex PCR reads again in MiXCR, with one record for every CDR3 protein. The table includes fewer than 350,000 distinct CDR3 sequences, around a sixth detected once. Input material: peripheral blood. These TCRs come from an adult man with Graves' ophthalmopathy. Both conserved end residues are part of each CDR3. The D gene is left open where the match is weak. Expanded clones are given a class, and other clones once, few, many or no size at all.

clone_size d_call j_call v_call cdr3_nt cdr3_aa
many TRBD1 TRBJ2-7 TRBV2 TGTGCCAGCAGTCCGGGACAGCGAAGCTCCTACGAGCAGTACTTC CASSPGQRSSYEQYF
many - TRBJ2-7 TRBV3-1 TGTGCCAGCAGCCAATTGATGGGTAGCGATTCCTACGAGCAGTACTTC CASSQLMGSDSYEQYF
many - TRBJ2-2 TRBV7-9 TGTGCCAGCAACCAGGGACTTCTCACCGGGGAGCTGTTTTTT CASNQGLLTGELFF
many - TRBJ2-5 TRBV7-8 TGTGCCAGCAGTGCAAACAGGGTCCAAGAGACCCAGTACTTC CASSANRVQETQYF
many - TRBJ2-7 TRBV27 TGTGCCAGCAACCCTAGTAGGGGAACGGAAGAGCAGTACTTC CASNPSRGTEEQYF
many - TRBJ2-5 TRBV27 TGTGCCAACCAGGGTCGGACCCAGTACTTC CANQGRTQYF
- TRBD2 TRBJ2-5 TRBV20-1 TGCAGTGCTAGAGATGTTGCGACTAGCGACTCGGAGACCCAGTACTTC CSARDVATSDSETQYF
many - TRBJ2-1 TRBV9 TGTGCCAGCAGCGGGGACTACAATGAGCAGTTCTTC CASSGDYNEQFF
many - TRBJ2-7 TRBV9 TGTGCCAGCAGCGGCCCGGGACGTACGGTCGAGCAGTACTTC CASSGPGRTVEQYF
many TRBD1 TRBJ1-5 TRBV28 TGTGCCAGCAGTTTTCCCGGGGACAGGGATGATCAGCCCCAGCATTTT CASSFPGDRDDQPQHF
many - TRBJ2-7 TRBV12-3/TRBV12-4 TGTGCCAGCAGTTTAGACAGGATCTATATGACCGAGCAGTACTTC CASSLDRIYMTEQYF
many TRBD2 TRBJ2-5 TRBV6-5 TGTGCCAGCAGTTACGGACTAGCGGGAGAGAGAGAGACCCAGTACTTC CASSYGLAGERETQYF
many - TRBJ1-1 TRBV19 TGTGCCAGCTACATGGGGAACAGAAAGAACACTGAAGCTTTCTTT CASYMGNRKNTEAFF
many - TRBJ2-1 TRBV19 TGTGCCAGTAGTATAGATCAGAGCGGAGCCTACAATGAGCAGTTCTTC CASSIDQSGAYNEQFF
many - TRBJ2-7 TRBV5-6 TGTGCCAGCAGCCGGGACCCCGTCGGCTCCTACGAGCAGTACTTC CASSRDPVGSYEQYF
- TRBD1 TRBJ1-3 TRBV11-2 TGTGCCAGCAGCTTACGGGCACAGGGGGAAAACACCATATCTTTT CASSLRAQGENTISF
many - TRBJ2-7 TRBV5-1 TGCGCCAGCAGTTTATCCCAGGGGGGACTCTCCTACGAGCAGTACTTC CASSLSQGGLSYEQYF
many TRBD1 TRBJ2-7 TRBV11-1 TGTGCCAGCAGCCTCCCTACCTCCGGGACAGCGAGCTCCTACGAGCAGTACTTC CASSLPTSGTASSYEQYF
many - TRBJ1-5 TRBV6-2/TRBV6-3 TGTGCCAGCAGTTACTCGATATATGGGGGAAGTATAGGCAATCAGCCCCAGCATTTT CASSYSIYGGSIGNQPQHF
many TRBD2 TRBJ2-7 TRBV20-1 TGCAGTGCTTTAAGTCGGGAGGGGACCTACGAGCAGTACTTC CSALSREGTYEQYF
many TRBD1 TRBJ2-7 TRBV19 TGTGCCAGTACCAGCGGACAGACAGGGGGCTACGAGCAGTACTTC CASTSGQTGGYEQYF
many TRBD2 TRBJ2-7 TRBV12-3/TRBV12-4 TGTGCCAGCAGTTCAACTAGCGGGAGACACGAGCAGTACTTC CASSSTSGRHEQYF
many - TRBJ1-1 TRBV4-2 TGTGCCAGCAGCCAAGCCTCGGGGTTGGGGCGGCAGAACACTGAAGCTTTCTTT CASSQASGLGRQNTEAFF
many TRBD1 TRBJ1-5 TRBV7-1 TGTGCCAGCAGCTCCAGGACCTCCCGGGACAGGGTGTTAGCGGGCAATCAGCCCCAGCATTTT CASSSRTSRDRVLAGNQPQHF
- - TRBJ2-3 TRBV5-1 TGCGCCAGCAGCTATTCCGCTAGCCCAGATACGCAGTATTTT CASSYSASPDTQYF
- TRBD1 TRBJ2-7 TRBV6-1 TGTGCCAGCACGGGGACAGGGACCGAGCAGTACTTC CASTGTGTEQYF
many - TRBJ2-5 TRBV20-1 TGCAGTGCCGAGAGGGGTGGGAAGACCCAGTACTTC CSAERGGKTQYF
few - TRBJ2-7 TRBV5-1 TGCGCCAGCAGCATGACAGACTCCTACGAGCAGTACTTC CASSMTDSYEQYF
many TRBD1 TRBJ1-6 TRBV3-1 TGTGCCAGCAGCCTCCAGGGGGAATCACCCCTCCACTTT CASSLQGESPLHF
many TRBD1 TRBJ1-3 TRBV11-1 TGTGCCAGCAGCGCCGGGCAGGGGGCGATTTCTGGAAACACCATATATTTT CASSAGQGAISGNTIYF
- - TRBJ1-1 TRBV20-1 TGCAGTGCTACCTCAGGGGCTGAAGCTTTCTTT CSATSGAEAFF
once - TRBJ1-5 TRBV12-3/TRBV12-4 TGTGCCAGCAGTTTGCAGGGGATAGGCTCTCAGCCCCAGCATTTT CASSLQGIGSQPQHF
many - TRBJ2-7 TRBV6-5 TGTGCCAGCAGCAAGACAGGCGACTACGAGCAGTACTTC CASSKTGDYEQYF
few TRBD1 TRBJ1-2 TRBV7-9 TGTGCCAGCAGCTTAGGGGACAGGGCACATGGCTACACCTTC CASSLGDRAHGYTF
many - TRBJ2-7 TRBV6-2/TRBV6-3 TGTGCCAGCAGTTACGTGGCCGGTCACGAGCAGTACTTC CASSYVAGHEQYF
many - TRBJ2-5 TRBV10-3 TGTGCCATCAGTGCGGACAGTAACACCCAAGAGACCCAGTACTTC CAISADSNTQETQYF
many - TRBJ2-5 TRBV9 TGTGCCAGCAGCTCCCAAGGGCGAGTCGGCGGAGAGACCCAGTACTTC CASSSQGRVGGETQYF
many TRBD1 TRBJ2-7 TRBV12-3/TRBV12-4 TGTGCCTGCAGTTGGACAGGCCCCCTCGACGAGCAGTACTTC CACSWTGPLDEQYF
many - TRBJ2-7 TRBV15 TGTGCCACCAGCAGAGAAACGGCAGGGGTACCCTACGAGCAGTACTTC CATSRETAGVPYEQYF
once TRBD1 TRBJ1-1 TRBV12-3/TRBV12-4 TGTGCCAGCATTACCCCACCGGGACAGGGAATAGGGAACACTGAAGCTTTCTTT CASITPPGQGIGNTEAFF
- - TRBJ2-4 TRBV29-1 TGCAGCGGGGTGGTAGCCAAAAACATTCAGTACTTC CSGVVAKNIQYF
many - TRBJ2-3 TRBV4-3 TGCGCCAGCAGCCAAGACCCCACGGGAGATACGCAGTATTTT CASSQDPTGDTQYF
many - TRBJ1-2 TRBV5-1 TGCGCCAGCACCCTTGACAGCGCTAACTATGGCTACACCTTC CASTLDSANYGYTF
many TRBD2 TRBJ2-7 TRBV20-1 TGCAGTGTGGGCGGGAGGGCCTCTGGCGAGCAGTACTTC CSVGGRASGEQYF
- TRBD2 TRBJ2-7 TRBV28 TGTGCCAGCAGTCCCTACGCAGCGGGGTACGAGCAGTACTTC CASSPYAAGYEQYF
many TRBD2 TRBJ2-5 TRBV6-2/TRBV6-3 TGTGCCAGCAGTTACTCGTCACAGGCGGGACTAGCGGGGGTGATAGAGACCCAGTACTTC CASSYSSQAGLAGVIETQYF
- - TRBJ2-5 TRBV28 TGTGCCAGCAGTAACCGGGACATACAAGAGACCCAGTACTTC CASSNRDIQETQYF
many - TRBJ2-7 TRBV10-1 TGCGCCAGCAGTGGAACAGGCGGCGAGCAGTACTTC CASSGTGGEQYF
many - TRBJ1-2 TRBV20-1 TGCAGTGCTATCGATCAGGGGAGCGGCTACACCTTC CSAIDQGSGYTF
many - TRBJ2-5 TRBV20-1 TGCGGGATTCGACAGAGGGAGACCCAGTACTTC CGIRQRETQYF
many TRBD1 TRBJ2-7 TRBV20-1 TGCAGTGCTAGAGGACAAACCGGGACAGTTCCTTACGAGCAGTACTTC CSARGQTGTVPYEQYF
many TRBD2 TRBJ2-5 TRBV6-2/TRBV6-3 TGTGCCAGCAGAATAGCGGGGGGGCCGGAGACCCAGTACTTC CASRIAGGPETQYF
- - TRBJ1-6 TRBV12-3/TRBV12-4 TGTGCCAGCAGTTTAGGGACGGCGGCGGTGCCCCTCCACTTT CASSLGTAAVPLHF
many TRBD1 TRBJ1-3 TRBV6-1 TGTGCCAGCAGCACAGGGGGACTCTCTGGAAACACCATATATTTT CASSTGGLSGNTIYF